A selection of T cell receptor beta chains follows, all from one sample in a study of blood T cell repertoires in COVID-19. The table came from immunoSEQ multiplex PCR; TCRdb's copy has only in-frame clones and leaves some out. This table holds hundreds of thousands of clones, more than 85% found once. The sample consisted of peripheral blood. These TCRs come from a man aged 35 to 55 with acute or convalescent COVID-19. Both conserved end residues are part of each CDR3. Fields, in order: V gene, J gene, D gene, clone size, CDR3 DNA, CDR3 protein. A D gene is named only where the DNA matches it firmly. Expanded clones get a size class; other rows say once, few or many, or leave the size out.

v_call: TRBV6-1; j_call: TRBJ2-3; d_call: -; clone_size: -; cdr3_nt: TGTGCCAGCAGTGAATTAGCGGGCACAGATACGCAGTATTTT; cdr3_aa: CASSELAGTDTQYF
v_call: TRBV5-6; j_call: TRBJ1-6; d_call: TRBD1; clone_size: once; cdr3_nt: TGTGCCAGCAGCTTAGGGACAGTCAGCTCCTATAATTCACCCCTCCACTTT; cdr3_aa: CASSLGTVSSYNSPLHF
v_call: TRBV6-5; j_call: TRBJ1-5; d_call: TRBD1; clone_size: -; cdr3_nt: TGTGCCAGCTCCCCGGACAGGCATCAGCCCCAGCATTTT; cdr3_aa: CASSPDRHQPQHF
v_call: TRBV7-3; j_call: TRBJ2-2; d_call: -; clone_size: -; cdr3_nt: TGTGCCAGCAGCTTATTCTCCGTTGGGGAGCTGTTTTTT; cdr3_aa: CASSLFSVGELFF
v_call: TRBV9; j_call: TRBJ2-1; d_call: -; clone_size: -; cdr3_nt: TGTGCCAGCAGCGTATCCAACGGGGAGCAGTTCTTC; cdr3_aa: CASSVSNGEQFF
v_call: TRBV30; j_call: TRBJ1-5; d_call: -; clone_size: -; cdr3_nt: TGTGCCTGGAGTGTACAGGGTCCAAGTCAGCCCCAGCATTTT; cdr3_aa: CAWSVQGPSQPQHF
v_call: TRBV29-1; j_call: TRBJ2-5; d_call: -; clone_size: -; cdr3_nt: TGCAGCGTCAGGGTTTTTCGAGAGACCCAGTACTTC; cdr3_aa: CSVRVFRETQYF
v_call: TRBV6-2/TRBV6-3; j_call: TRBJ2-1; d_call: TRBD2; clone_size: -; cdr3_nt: TGTGCCAGCAGTTACCCCCTAGCGGGGGTAACCCATGAGCAGTTCTTC; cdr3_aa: CASSYPLAGVTHEQFF
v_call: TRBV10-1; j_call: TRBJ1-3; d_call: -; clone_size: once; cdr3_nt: TGCGCCAGCAGTGGGGGCGTTTGGTGGGGAAACACCATATATTTT; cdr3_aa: CASSGGVWWGNTIYF
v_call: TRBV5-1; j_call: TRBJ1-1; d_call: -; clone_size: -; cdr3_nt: TGCGCCAGCAGCTTGTACCCGACTTCGAATGAAGCTTTCTTT; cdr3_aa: CASSLYPTSNEAFF
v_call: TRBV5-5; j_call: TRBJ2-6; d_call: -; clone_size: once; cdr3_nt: TGTGCCAGCAGCTTGACAGGGTTTGGGGCCAACGTCCTGACTTTC; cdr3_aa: CASSLTGFGANVLTF
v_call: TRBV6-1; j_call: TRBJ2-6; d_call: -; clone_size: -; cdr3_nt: TGTGCCAGCAGTGAATGGCAGCGCAGCTCTGGGGCCAACGTCCTGACTTTC; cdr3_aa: CASSEWQRSSGANVLTF
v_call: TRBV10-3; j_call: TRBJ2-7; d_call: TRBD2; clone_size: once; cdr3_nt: TGTGCCATCAGTGAGTGGGAGGGCTTAAAGTATCTGTACTTC; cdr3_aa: CAISEWEGLKYLYF
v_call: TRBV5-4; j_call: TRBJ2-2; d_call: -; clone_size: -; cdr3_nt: TGTGCCAGCAGCTTTAATGGCAGGGGCTCTAACACCGGGGAGCTGTTTTTT; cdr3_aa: CASSFNGRGSNTGELFF
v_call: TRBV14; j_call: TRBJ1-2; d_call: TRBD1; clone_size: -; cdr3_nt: TGTGCCAGCAGCCAAGGACAGGGTCAAGGCTACACCTTC; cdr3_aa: CASSQGQGQGYTF
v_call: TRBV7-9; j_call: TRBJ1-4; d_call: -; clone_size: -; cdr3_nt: TGTGCCAGCAGCTTAGGGGCAGGGGATATCACTAATGAAAAACTGTTTTTT; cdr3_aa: CASSLGAGDITNEKLFF
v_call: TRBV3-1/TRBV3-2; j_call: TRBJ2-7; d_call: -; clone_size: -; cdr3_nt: TGTGCCAGCAGCCATGAGACAGGAGCCTACGAGCAGTACTTC; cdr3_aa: CASSHETGAYEQYF
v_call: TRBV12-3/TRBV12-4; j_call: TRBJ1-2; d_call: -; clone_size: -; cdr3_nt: TGTGCCAGCAGCCCTTCCAGGGTAGATGGCTACACCTTC; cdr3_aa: CASSPSRVDGYTF
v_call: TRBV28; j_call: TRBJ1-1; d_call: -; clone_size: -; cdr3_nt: TGTGCCAGCACCCCGGGGGTAGGGGAAGCTTTCTTT; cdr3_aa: CASTPGVGEAFF
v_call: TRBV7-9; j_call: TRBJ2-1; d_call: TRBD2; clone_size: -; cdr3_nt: TGTGCCAGCAGCTTGCCGACTAGCGGCAATGAGCAGTTCTTC; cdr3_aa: CASSLPTSGNEQFF